A selection of T cell receptor beta chains follows, all from one sample in a study of CD8+CD57+ T cells in acquired aplastic anemia. Via MiXCR, TCRdb re-called the reads, giving one row per CDR3 protein. The profile covers a few hundred thousand distinct CDR3 sequences, with about two thirds appearing a single time and under 5% taken by the ten largest. Material: sorted CD4+, CD8+, or CD8+CD57+ T cells (not recorded which) from PBMCs. The source of these receptors is a human donor in good health, serving as a control. Each CDR3 is given with its conserved first and last residue. The order of the fields is D gene, V gene, CDR3 protein. The D gene is left open where the match is weak.

.,TRBV10-3,CAITGSRERNTDLIF
.,TRBV19,CASSIFPTGYGYTF
TRBD1,TRBV19,CASSPRDSRSPLHF
.,TRBV10-2,CASRDTHRNYGYTF
.,TRBV7-3,CASSHLSTTGELFF
.,TRBV20-1,CSAPSPAEPTDTQYF
.,TRBV20-1,CSARQNPEAFF
TRBD1,TRBV15,CATSNQGQGASNSPLHF
.,TRBV11-3,CATLMAAWRDTDTQYF
.,TRBV9,CASSEWWTDNTGELFF
.,TRBV12-3/TRBV12-4,CASSLTREKTQYF
TRBD2,TRBV9,CASSFSSGDGGGSGELFF
TRBD2,TRBV7-2,CASSPAPGGSYNEQFF
.,TRBV6-5,CASRPGTTGNTIYF
.,TRBV20-1,CSAACKETQCF
TRBD2,TRBV7-3,CASSFRLAGTDTQYF
TRBD2,TRBV5-1,CASSLEGLAGVPKETQYF
.,TRBV9,CASSDRTNTSYGYTF
.,TRBV20-1,CSARVPGAYDYEQYF
TRBD1,TRBV7-8,CASSLVGAGGGYTF
TRBD1,TRBV7-9,CASSRNRGQVNEQFF
.,TRBV20-1,CSAQGGEGYTF
TRBD2,TRBV5-4,CASSPGLEGEQYF
.,TRBV20-1,CSAAPGRNSPF
.,TRBV11-2,CASRPCSSPLHF
.,TRBV7-3,CASSVGGQDEQYF
.,TRBV12-5,CASGARLAGGYGYTF
TRBD1,TRBV7-2,CASSSGGSSSGKYF
TRBD1,TRBV9,CASSAGGPSNQPQHF
TRBD1,TRBV15,CATSRPTGGLYEQYF
TRBD1,TRBV7-8,CASSRQGTTNEKLFF
.,TRBV5-6,CASSLSFLTANQPQHF
.,TRBV14,CASSLSGRYSGYTF
TRBD2,TRBV20-1,CSADGGSTEEYF
.,TRBV5-5,CASSLGTWSSYEQYF
TRBD1,TRBV19,CASRGPGQKYNEQFF
TRBD2,TRBV5-4,CASSLPSGETQYF
TRBD1,TRBV7-2,CASSLRPVDRGLEAFF
.,TRBV7-9,CASKLEWSYEQYF
.,TRBV20-1,CSAMIAGAEAFF
.,TRBV20-1,CSARVLWSGDGYTF
.,TRBV5-1,CASSLYRDNDYTF
.,TRBV7-3,CASTPSRAIETQYF
.,TRBV6-6,CASLEVYTDSNQPQHF
.,TRBV24-1,CATSDPRTRQSDTQYF
TRBD1,TRBV29-1,CSVRQGTAYEQYF
TRBD1,TRBV10-3,CASTWTGGLSGYTF
.,TRBV4-1,CASSRWREETQYF
.,TRBV19,CASSRARNTGELFF
.,TRBV29-1,CSVGPRRGADNF
.,TRBV10-2,CASSEGEAVVGEQYF
.,TRBV5-4,CASSRGENTEAFF
.,TRBV11-2,CASSFDAAGEQYF
TRBD2,TRBV29-1,CSVGVLAGSTDTQYF
TRBD2,TRBV7-2,CASSFAAGGSYEQYF
.,TRBV20-1,CSARNTGLEKYF